Included here is one T cell receptor (beta chain) sequence, with context. This sample was included in a study of control samples from healthy donors and cancer patients. Assay used: immunoSEQ multiplex PCR; TCRdb lists only in-frame clones, some missing. The data hold some 130,000 clones, with 92% observed a single time. This CDR3 is 16 amino acids long. Germline V gene lookup returns CDR1 LGHNA and CDR2 YNFKEQ. V lost 0 bases, J lost 5 bases, and 7 bases stayed unmatched. This receptor was taken from a woman in her forties or fifties in good health. Sequences were obtained from blood. The V and J genes are TRBV4-2 and TRBJ2-7; 10 nucleotides match TRBD1. The CDR3 region has the DNA TGTGCCAGCAGCCAAGATTCGGGACAGGGGTTCCACGAGCAGTACTTC. It yields the protein CASSQDSGQGFHEQYF.